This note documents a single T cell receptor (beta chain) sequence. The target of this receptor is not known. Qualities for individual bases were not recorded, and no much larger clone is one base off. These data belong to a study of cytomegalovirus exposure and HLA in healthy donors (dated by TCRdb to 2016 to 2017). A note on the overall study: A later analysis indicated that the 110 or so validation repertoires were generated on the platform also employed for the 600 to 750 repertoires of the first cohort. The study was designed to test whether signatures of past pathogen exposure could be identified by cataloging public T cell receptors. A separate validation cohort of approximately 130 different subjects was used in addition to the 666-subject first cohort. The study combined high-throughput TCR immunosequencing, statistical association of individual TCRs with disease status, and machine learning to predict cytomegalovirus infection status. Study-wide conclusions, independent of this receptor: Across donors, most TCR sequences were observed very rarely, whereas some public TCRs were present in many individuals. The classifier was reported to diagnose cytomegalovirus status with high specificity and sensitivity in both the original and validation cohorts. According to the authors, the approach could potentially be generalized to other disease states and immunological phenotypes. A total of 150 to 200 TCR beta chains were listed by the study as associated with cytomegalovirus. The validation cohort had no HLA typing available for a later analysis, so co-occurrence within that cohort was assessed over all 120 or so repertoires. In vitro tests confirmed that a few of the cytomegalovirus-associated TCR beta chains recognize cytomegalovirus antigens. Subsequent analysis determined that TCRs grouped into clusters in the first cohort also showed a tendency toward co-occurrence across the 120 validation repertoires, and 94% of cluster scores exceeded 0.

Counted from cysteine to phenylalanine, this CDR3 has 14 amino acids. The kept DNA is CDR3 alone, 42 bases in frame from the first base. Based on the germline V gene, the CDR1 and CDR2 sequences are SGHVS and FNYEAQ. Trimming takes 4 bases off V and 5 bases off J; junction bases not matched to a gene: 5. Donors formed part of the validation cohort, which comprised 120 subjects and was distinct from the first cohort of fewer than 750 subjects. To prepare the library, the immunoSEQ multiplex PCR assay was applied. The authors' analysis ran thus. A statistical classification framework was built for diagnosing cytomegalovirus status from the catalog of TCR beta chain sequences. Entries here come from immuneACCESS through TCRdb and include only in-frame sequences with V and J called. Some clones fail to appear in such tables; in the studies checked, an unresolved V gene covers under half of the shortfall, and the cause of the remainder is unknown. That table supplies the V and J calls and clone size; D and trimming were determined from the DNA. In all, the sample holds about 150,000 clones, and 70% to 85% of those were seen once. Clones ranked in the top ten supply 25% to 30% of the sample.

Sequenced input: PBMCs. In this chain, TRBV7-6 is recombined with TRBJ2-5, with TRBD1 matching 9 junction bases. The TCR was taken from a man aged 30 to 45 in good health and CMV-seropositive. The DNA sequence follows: TGTGCCAGCAGCTCGGGACAGGGTTTGGAGACCCAGTACTTC. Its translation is CASSSGQGLETQYF.